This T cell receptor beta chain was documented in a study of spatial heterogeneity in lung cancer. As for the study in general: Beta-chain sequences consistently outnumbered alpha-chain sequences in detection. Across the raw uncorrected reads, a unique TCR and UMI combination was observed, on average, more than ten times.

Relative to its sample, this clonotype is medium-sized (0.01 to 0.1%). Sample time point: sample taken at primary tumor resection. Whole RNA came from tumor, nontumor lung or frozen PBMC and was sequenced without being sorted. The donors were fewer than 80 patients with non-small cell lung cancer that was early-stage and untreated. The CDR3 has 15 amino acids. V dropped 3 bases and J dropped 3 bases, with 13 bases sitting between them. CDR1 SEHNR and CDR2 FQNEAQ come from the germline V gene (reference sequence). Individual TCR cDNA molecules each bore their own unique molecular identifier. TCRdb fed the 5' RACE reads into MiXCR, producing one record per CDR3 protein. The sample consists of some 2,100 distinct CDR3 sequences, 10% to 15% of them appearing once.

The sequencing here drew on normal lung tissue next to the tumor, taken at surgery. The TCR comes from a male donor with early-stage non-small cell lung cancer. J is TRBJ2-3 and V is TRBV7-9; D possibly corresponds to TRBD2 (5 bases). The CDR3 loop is CASSLSGIRTDTQYF. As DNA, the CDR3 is TGTGCCAGCAGCTTGAGCGGAATTAGGACAGATACGCAGTATTTT.